Following are 8 T cell receptor beta chains from one sample sequenced in a study of blood T cell repertoires in COVID-19. Here immunoSEQ multiplex PCR was the method, and the copy in TCRdb shows in-frame clones only, minus some. Among about 48,000 clones, approximately 90% were seen once, and the ten largest hold less than 3%. The material sequenced was peripheral blood. The receptors derive from a woman at least 80 years old with COVID-19, enrolled during active disease.

Concerning this clone itself: Additional DNA sequences in this sample encode the identical CDR3. The chain recombines TRBV18 with TRBJ2-7; TRBD2 might be the D (6 bases). Germline V gene data show CDR1 as KGHSH and CDR2 as LQKENI. Trimming took off 1 base at V and 5 bases at J, with 6 bases between the two ends. The CDR3 has 12 residues. CDR3 nucleotides: TGTGCCAGCTCACCACAGCGGGACGAGCAGTACTTC. Amino acids: CASSPQRDEQYF. Full variable domain (outside the CDR3, taken from reference TRBV18 and TRBJ2-7): NAGVMQNPRHLVRRRGQEARLRCSPMKGHSHVYWYRQLPEEGLKFMVYLQKENIIDESGMPKERFSAEFPKEGPSILRIQQVVRGDSAAYFCASSPQRDEQYFGPGTRLTVT.

The chain employs TRBV5-1 and TRBJ1-5; D uncertain. Germline values: CDR1 SGHRS, CDR2 YFSETQ. Trimming took off 1 base at V and 3 bases at J, with 11 bases between the two ends. The CDR3 has 15 residues. The CDR3 sequence: CASSLLPGNNQPQHF. The DNA for the CDR3 is TGCGCCAGCAGCTTGCTCCCGGGAAACAATCAGCCCCAGCATTTT.

The chain joins TRBV5-1 to TRBJ2-7; 8 nucleotides align to TRBD1. The V gene end was trimmed by 1 base and the J gene end by 12 bases; junction bases not matched to a gene: 18. CDR3 length: 16 residues. Germline CDR1 and CDR2: SGHRS and YFSETQ. DNA for the CDR3: TGCGCCAGCAGCTTGTATTTAGGACAGGGAGGAGGGGATCGGTACTTC. It is translated as CASSLYLGQGGGDRYF.

The chain uses TRBV5-5 and TRBJ2-4; 12 positions match TRBD1. The trim removed 5 bases at V and 0 bases at J, leaving 9 bases unmatched. This CDR3 region has 18 residues. Germline CDR1 is SGHKS and CDR2 is YYEKEE (reference sequence). For the CDR3, the DNA is TGTGCCAGCAGGACCGGGACAGGGGGCGCCTCAGCCAAAAACATTCAGTACTTC. Its translation: CASRTGTGGASAKNIQYF.

Only one count was recorded for this clone. The J gene is TRBJ2-7, the V gene TRBV6-2 or TRBV6-3, with a weak D call TRBD2 (5 bases). The germline V gene has CDR1 MNHEY and CDR2 SVGEGT. Trimming took 6 bases from V and 1 from J, leaving 16 bases between them. The CDR3 length is 15 residues. The CDR3: CASSTAGSGSYEQYF. The DNA of the CDR3 is TGTGCCAGCAGCACCGCGGGTTCGGGGTCCTACGAGCAGTACTTC.

This chain links TRBV18 with TRBJ1-3; 10 nucleotides agree with TRBD1. Germline lookup yields CDR1 KGHSH and CDR2 LQKENI. V lost 3 bases, J lost 3 bases, and 5 bases stayed unmatched. The CDR3 covers 16 residues. The CDR3 here is CASSPNRDRGGNTIYF. The CDR3 region has the DNA TGTGCCAGCTCACCTAACCGGGACAGGGGTGGAAACACCATATATTTT.

The chain couples TRBV9 to TRBJ1-1, with 8 bases fitting TRBD1. The CDR3 extends over 15 amino acids. After removal of 3 bases from V and 1 base from J, the junction contained 5 bases not matched to a gene. Per the germline V gene, CDR1 is SGDLS and CDR2 is YYNGEE. This CDR3 reads CASSALGQGNTEAFF. CDR3 in DNA: TGTGCCAGCAGCGCCCTAGGACAGGGGAACACTGAAGCTTTCTTT.

This clone ranks as medium-sized. J is TRBJ1-4 and V is TRBV2; the D gene is possibly TRBD1 (5 bases). Germline values: CDR1 SNHLY, CDR2 FYNNEI. The germline V and J ends were trimmed by 2 bases and 4 bases, with 8 bases remaining between them. The CDR3 has 14 residues. CDR3 protein: CASSEYRLNEKLFF. For the CDR3, the DNA is TGTGCCAGCAGTGAATACAGGCTTAATGAAAAACTGTTTTTT. The full variable domain, with the rest looked up from reference TRBV2 and TRBJ1-4, is EPEVTQTPSHQVTQMGQEVILRCVPISNHLYFYWYRQILGQKVEFLVSFYNNEISEKSEIFDDQFSVERPDGSNFTLKIRSTKLEDSAMYFCASSEYRLNEKLFFGSGTQLSVL.